These 11 T cell receptor beta chains were all obtained from the same sample, sequenced in a study of blood T cell repertoires in COVID-19. TCRdb's copy holds only in-frame clones and misses some; the assay was immunoSEQ multiplex PCR. The sample consists of approximately 130,000 clones, approximately 80% of them appearing once. The sequenced sample consisted of peripheral blood. The source of these receptors is a human donor in a cohort sampled during active COVID-19.

The rearrangement links TRBV5-1 to TRBJ1-5; 7 bases agree with TRBD1. Germline trimming cut 4 bases from V and 3 bases from J; bases unmatched to any gene: 4. This CDR3 is built from 14 residues. Germline V CDR1 and CDR2: SGHRS, YFSETQ. CDR3 sequence (DNA): TGCGCCAGCAGCGCGGGACAGCCCAATCAGCCCCAGCATTTT. This gives the protein CASSAGQPNQPQHF. Full variable domain (rest looked up from reference TRBV5-1 and TRBJ1-5): KAGVTQTPRYLIKTRGQQVTLSCSPISGHRSVSWYQQTPGQGLQFLFEYFSETQRNKGNFPGRFSGRQFSNSRSEMNVSTLELGDSALYLCASSAGQPNQPQHFGDGTRLSIL.

The rearrangement links TRBV18 to TRBJ1-6; weak D call: TRBD1 (5 bases). The CDR3 spans 14 residues. Per germline, CDR1 KGHSH and CDR2 LQKENI. The V end lost 2 bases, the J end lost 7 bases, and 9 bases lay between the germline ends. CDR3 bases: TGTGCCAGCTCACCAGACAGTAGCAATTCACCCCTCCACTTT. It codes for CASSPDSSNSPLHF.

The gene calls are TRBV12-3 or TRBV12-4 and TRBJ2-7, with a possible D match to TRBD1 (5 bases). The CDR3 covers 12 residues. V gave up 4 bases and J gave up 4 bases, with 8 bases separating them. This chain's CDR3 is CASSSRGYEQYF. Here the CDR3 DNA reads TGTGCCAGCAGTTCAAGGGGTTACGAGCAGTACTTC.

This chain links TRBV6-5 with TRBJ1-2, with 9 bases matching TRBD1. The CDR3 runs to 13 residues. Germline CDR1 reads MNHEY; CDR2 reads SVGAGI. With V trimmed by 7 bases and J by 8 bases, 8 bases remained unmatched. CDR3 sequence (DNA): TGTGCCAGCAATCCGGGACAGGGAAGCGGCTACACCTTC. Its translation is CASNPGQGSGYTF.

The chain uses TRBV5-1 and TRBJ1-2; D uncertain. Trimming left V 4 bases short and J 4 bases short, with 14 bases between. There are 14 residues in the CDR3. Germline assignment: CDR1 SGHRS and CDR2 YFSETQ. CDR3 DNA sequence: TGCGCCAGCAGCCCGTCGGGGTCGAGCTATGGCTACACCTTC. Its translation is CASSPSGSSYGYTF.

The chain links TRBV28 to TRBJ2-7, with 13 bases aligning to TRBD2. Per germline, CDR1 MDHEN and CDR2 SYDVKM. J gave up 0 bases and V 5 bases, and 10 bases lay outside the gene matches. This CDR3 comprises 18 residues. In DNA form, the CDR3 reads TGTGCCAGCAGTCCCCCCTTGACTAGCGGGAGGTTCTCCTACGAGCAGTACTTC. Its translation: CASSPPLTSGRFSYEQYF.

The chain carries TRBV7-9 and TRBJ2-1, with 10 positions matching TRBD1. There are 16 residues in the CDR3. V lost 0 bases and J lost 8; bases outside the gene matches: 7. Germline lookup yields CDR1 SEHNR and CDR2 FQNEAQ (reference sequence). CDR3 in amino acids: CASSLARDRGGDEQFF. The DNA of the CDR3 is TGTGCCAGCAGCTTAGCACGGGACAGGGGAGGCGATGAGCAGTTCTTC.

The gene calls are TRBV9 and TRBJ2-7; 7 positions agree with TRBD2. V was clipped by 4 bases and J by 6 bases; unmatched bases: 7. There are 13 residues in the CDR3. Germline V gene lookup returns CDR1 SGDLS and CDR2 YYNGEE. CDR3 sequence: CASSPEGLGEQYF. CDR3 bases: TGTGCCAGCAGCCCAGAAGGACTAGGCGAGCAGTACTTC.

The rearrangement uses TRBV5-1 and TRBJ1-4, with a tentative D call TRBD1 (6 bases). CDR1 SGHRS and CDR2 YFSETQ come from the germline V gene. V gave up 6 bases and J gave up 7 bases, with 19 bases separating them. The CDR3 is made up of 15 amino acids. In DNA, the CDR3 is TGCGCCAGCACCCGCGGCGGGGGCGAGGGTGAAAAACTGTTTTTT. This codes for CASTRGGGEGEKLFF. Full variable domain (missing parts from reference TRBV5-1 and TRBJ1-4): KAGVTQTPRYLIKTRGQQVTLSCSPISGHRSVSWYQQTPGQGLQFLFEYFSETQRNKGNFPGRFSGRQFSNSRSEMNVSTLELGDSALYLCASTRGGGEGEKLFFGSGTQLSVL.

The genes are TRBV28 and TRBJ1-5; D possibly corresponds to TRBD1 (5 bases). CDR1 is MDHEN, CDR2 SYDVKM, per germline. V lost 3 bases and J 5 bases, leaving 11 bases between the germline ends. This CDR3 contains 14 residues. CDR3 residues: CASSFIRGYQPQHF. DNA for the CDR3: TGTGCCAGCAGTTTTATTCGGGGGTATCAGCCCCAGCATTTT.

The chain joins TRBV6-6 to TRBJ2-5; no definite D call. Trimming removed 2 bases at V and 5 bases at J, with 6 bases between. This CDR3 is 12 amino acids long. Germline CDR1 MNHNY, CDR2 SVGAGI (reference sequence). This chain's CDR3 is CASSYGLETQYF. Written as DNA, the CDR3 is TGTGCCAGCAGTTACGGGCTTGAGACCCAGTACTTC.